Listed below are T cell receptor beta chains from one sample, sequenced in a study of shared clonotypes between healthy human individuals. Generated by immunoSEQ multiplex PCR, the TCRdb table keeps only in-frame clones and is missing some. The sample records over 300,000 clones, roughly 84% being singletons. Sequenced: memory CD8+ T cells sorted from blood. These receptors originate from a man younger than 30 in good health. The CDR3 runs from the conserved cysteine through the conserved F or W. D genes are given only for firm matches. Rows may omit the clone size; those that give it use once, few, many or a size class.

clone_size,j_call,v_call,d_call,cdr3_nt,cdr3_aa
.,TRBJ2-7,TRBV6-5,.,TGTGCCAGCAGTCTAACAGGGACCCCCCTCTACGAGCAGTACTTC,CASSLTGTPLYEQYF
few,TRBJ1-1,TRBV6-1,TRBD1,TGTGCCAGCAGTGAAGATTATGACAGGGTGAACACTGAAGCTTTCTTT,CASSEDYDRVNTEAFF
.,TRBJ2-7,TRBV7-2,TRBD2,TGTGCCAGCAGCCAATATAAGCGGGGCTACTCCTACGAGCAGTACTTC,CASSQYKRGYSYEQYF
once,TRBJ2-2,TRBV5-1,.,TGCGCCAGCAGCTTCGGGGGGCTTCAAGGAAGGGAGCTGTTTTTT,CASSFGGLQGRELFF
.,TRBJ2-1,TRBV2,.,TGTGCCAGCAGTGAGGCGGTAAGCTCCTACAATGAGCAGTTCTTC,CASSEAVSSYNEQFF
.,TRBJ2-7,TRBV7-9,.,TGTGCCAGCAGCTCCACAGGGCTCGCCTACGAGCAGTACTTC,CASSSTGLAYEQYF
.,TRBJ2-1,TRBV11-2,TRBD1,TGTGCCAGCAGCTTAGGGACAGGGAACCGGGGTGAGCAGTTCTTC,CASSLGTGNRGEQFF
.,TRBJ1-5,TRBV21-1,.,TGTGCCAGCAGCAGTCCTGGGGTACGCAATCAGCCCCAGCATTTT,CASSSPGVRNQPQHF
.,TRBJ2-2,TRBV7-9,TRBD2,TGTACCTCAGTGCGGGAGGCCGGATCTTTGAACACCGGGGAGCTGTTTTTT,CTSVREAGSLNTGELFF
.,TRBJ1-6,TRBV4-3,.,TGCGCCAGCAGCCAAGACTGGGGGTTGAATTCACCCCTCCACTTT,CASSQDWGLNSPLHF
.,TRBJ1-1,TRBV7-9,.,TGTGCCAGCAGCTCAAGCGGGGGTTTGAACACTGAAGCTTTCTTT,CASSSSGGLNTEAFF
once,TRBJ2-1,TRBV28,.,TGTGCCAGCAGTCCCGGGACTGTCTACAATGAGCAGTTCTTC,CASSPGTVYNEQFF
.,TRBJ1-1,TRBV9,TRBD1,TGTGCCAGCAGCGTAGCTGAGGGGGCGATCACTGAAGCTTTCTTT,CASSVAEGAITEAFF
many,TRBJ1-3,TRBV18,.,TGTGCCAGCTCACCACCTAAGGGCACCTCTGGAAACACCATATATTTT,CASSPPKGTSGNTIYF
once,TRBJ1-1,TRBV2,.,TGTGCCAGCAGTGAAGGCCGGGCAGAGGCTTTCTTT,CASSEGRAEAFF
.,TRBJ2-3,TRBV27,.,TGTGCCAGCAGTTTAAATTCGTGGGATACGCAGTATTTT,CASSLNSWDTQYF
.,TRBJ1-3,TRBV28,.,TGTGCCAGCAGATACGGACCGAGCTCTGGAAACACCATATATTTT,CASRYGPSSGNTIYF
.,TRBJ2-7,TRBV15,.,TGTGCCACCAGCAACCGGGGCCCAGGGAGTGTGGGGTACGAGCAGTACTTC,CATSNRGPGSVGYEQYF
.,TRBJ2-7,TRBV6-1,.,TGTGCCAGCAGTGGGGCCTACGAGCAGTACTTC,CASSGAYEQYF
.,TRBJ1-2,TRBV19,TRBD1,TGTGCCAGTAGTTTACAGGGGACCAACTATGGCTACACCTTC,CASSLQGTNYGYTF
.,TRBJ2-2,TRBV10-1,.,TGCGCCAGCAGTGAGTCAACCAGGGGTATCGGGGAGCTGTTTTTT,CASSESTRGIGELFF
.,TRBJ1-5,TRBV7-9,.,TGTGCCAGCAGCCTAGAGACAGGAGGGCAGCCCCAGCATTTT,CASSLETGGQPQHF
.,TRBJ2-2,TRBV14,.,TGTGCCAGCAGGACGCGGGACCCCACCGGGGAGCTGTTTTTT,CASRTRDPTGELFF
few,TRBJ1-2,TRBV30,.,TGTGCCTGGAGTGTAAACAGGGTCTATGGCTACACCTTC,CAWSVNRVYGYTF
.,TRBJ2-3,TRBV27,TRBD2,TGTGCCAGCAGTTTAAGTTCTAGCGGGAGCACAGATACGCAGTATTTT,CASSLSSSGSTDTQYF
.,TRBJ2-7,TRBV4-1,.,TGCGCCAGCAGCCATCAACAGGCCTACGAGCAGTACTTC,CASSHQQAYEQYF
.,TRBJ1-5,TRBV30,.,TGTGCCTGGAGTAACTTGGGGTTCGCCAATCAGCCCCAGCATTTT,CAWSNLGFANQPQHF
.,TRBJ2-7,TRBV29-1,.,TGCAGCGTTGAAGACGGAGATGGGGTCTACGAGCAGTACTTC,CSVEDGDGVYEQYF
.,TRBJ2-7,TRBV7-9,.,TGTGCCAGCAGCTTAGGCGGCAGGCTGACCTACGAGCAGTACTTC,CASSLGGRLTYEQYF
few,TRBJ2-7,TRBV29-1,.,TGCAGCGCCACCCTCGGCGAGCAGTACTTC,CSATLGEQYF
.,TRBJ2-2,TRBV7-9,.,TGTGCCAGCAGCTTTTTAGCCGGGGAGCTGTTTTTT,CASSFLAGELFF
.,TRBJ1-1,TRBV2,.,TGTGCCAGCAGCATCGATGGGACTGAAGCTTTCTTT,CASSIDGTEAFF
once,TRBJ2-7,TRBV5-6,.,TGTGCCAGCAGCTTGGGCGGGAACTCCTACGAGCAGTACTTC,CASSLGGNSYEQYF
.,TRBJ2-1,TRBV7-9,TRBD2,TGTGCCAGCAGTCCTCTAGCGGGGGGAAACAATGAGCAGTTCTTC,CASSPLAGGNNEQFF
.,TRBJ2-3,TRBV6-1,.,TGTGCCAGCAGTGAAGGGAGGGGGCGACCGGATACGCAGTATTTT,CASSEGRGRPDTQYF
.,TRBJ2-7,TRBV4-1,.,TGCGCCAGCAGCCAGGGTCAGGCATTCTCCTACGAGCAGTACTTC,CASSQGQAFSYEQYF
.,TRBJ2-7,TRBV27,TRBD2,TGTGCCAGCAGTTTTAGACTAGCGGGAGGGGTGCAGTACTTC,CASSFRLAGGVQYF
.,TRBJ2-2,TRBV5-1,TRBD2,TGCGCCAGCAGCTACCGAAACCGGGAGGCCGGGGAGCTGTTTTTT,CASSYRNREAGELFF
.,TRBJ1-4,TRBV5-1,.,TGCGCCAGCAGCTTCGGGGCAACTAATGAAAAACTGTTTTTT,CASSFGATNEKLFF
once,TRBJ1-2,TRBV12-1,.,TGTGCCAGCAGCTTTACCGCCCCCTCTAACTATGGCTACACCTTC,CASSFTAPSNYGYTF
few,TRBJ1-3,TRBV7-3,.,TGTGCCAGCAGCCCGGGACGGAGCTCTGGAAACACCATATATTTT,CASSPGRSSGNTIYF
.,TRBJ1-1,TRBV7-9,.,TGTGCCAGCAGCTCAATAAACACTGAAGCTTTCTTT,CASSSINTEAFF